This is a list of T cell receptor beta chains from one sample in a study of beta chain features in type 1 diabetes. Using immunoSEQ multiplex PCR, the repertoire was profiled, and TCRdb retains in-frame clones only, with some absent. Of hundreds of thousands of clones in the sample, roughly 13% were seen once. The source material was naive CD4+ T cells from blood. The receptors derive from a man younger than 30 in good health. Both conserved end residues are part of each CDR3. D genes are given only for firm matches. Not all rows give a size; the values are once, few, many and, for expanded clones, a class.

v_call	d_call	j_call	clone_size	cdr3_aa	cdr3_nt
TRBV5-1	NA	TRBJ2-5	NA	CASSVEGGRTQYF	TGCGCCAGCAGCGTGGAGGGAGGAAGGACCCAGTACTTC
TRBV9	TRBD1	TRBJ1-1	NA	CASSVYQGDAEAFF	TGTGCCAGCAGCGTCTACCAGGGGGACGCTGAAGCTTTCTTT
TRBV4-2	TRBD1	TRBJ1-1	NA	CASSQGQGVTEAFF	TGTGCCAGCAGCCAAGGGCAGGGGGTAACTGAAGCTTTCTTT
TRBV7-3	TRBD2	TRBJ2-1	few	CASSLIGGSNEQFF	TGTGCCAGCAGCTTAATCGGCGGGAGCAATGAGCAGTTCTTC
TRBV7-2	NA	TRBJ2-5	NA	CASSLGIRDGTQYF	TGTGCCAGCAGCTTAGGTATCAGGGATGGGACCCAGTACTTC
TRBV15	TRBD2	TRBJ2-7	few	CATSRDPGGSYEQYF	TGTGCCACCAGCAGAGATCCGGGGGGCTCCTACGAGCAGTACTTC
TRBV4-3	NA	TRBJ2-2	NA	CASSQDLALRELFF	TGCGCCAGCAGCCAAGATCTTGCGCTCCGGGAGCTGTTTTTT
TRBV29-1	TRBD1	TRBJ2-4	few	CSVTLTGIKNIQYF	TGCAGCGTTACCCTGACAGGGATCAAAAACATTCAGTACTTC
TRBV29-1	NA	TRBJ1-1	NA	CSVTWTVGYTEAFF	TGCAGCGTTACCTGGACAGTCGGATACACTGAAGCTTTCTTT
TRBV6-6	NA	TRBJ1-2	few	CASRPQGGYGYTF	TGTGCCAGCAGACCCCAGGGAGGCTATGGCTACACCTTC
TRBV7-9	TRBD2	TRBJ2-1	few	CASSLAGGTSGGNEQFF	TGTGCCAGCAGCTTAGCGGGAGGGACTAGCGGTGGGAATGAGCAGTTCTTC
TRBV7-7	NA	TRBJ2-5	few	CASSLVSRTSLGTQYF	TGTGCTAGCAGCTTAGTGAGTCGGACATCGCTGGGGACCCAGTACTTC
TRBV19	NA	TRBJ1-5	few	CASMWGEGRGQPQHF	TGTGCCAGTATGTGGGGGGAAGGGCGCGGTCAGCCCCAGCATTTT
TRBV19	TRBD1	TRBJ2-7	NA	CASSIRGQGAYEQYF	TGTGCCAGTAGCATACGCGGACAGGGGGCCTACGAGCAGTACTTC
TRBV28	TRBD2	TRBJ2-3	once	CASSSGAGGTDTQYF	TGTGCCAGCAGTTCCGGAGCGGGGGGCACAGATACGCAGTATTTT
TRBV5-1	NA	TRBJ1-5	few	CASSLDPGNSNQPQHF	TGCGCCAGCAGCTTGGATCCGGGGAATAGCAATCAGCCCCAGCATTTT
TRBV28	NA	TRBJ1-3	NA	CATRGGNTIYF	TGTGCCACTAGAGGGGGAAACACCATATATTTT
TRBV6-5	NA	TRBJ1-5	few	CASSYGPDNQPQHF	TGTGCCAGCAGTTACGGTCCAGACAATCAGCCCCAGCATTTT
TRBV4-3	NA	TRBJ2-5	NA	CASSQAFQFQETQYF	TGCGCCAGCAGCCAAGCATTCCAGTTCCAAGAGACCCAGTACTTC
TRBV7-2	NA	TRBJ2-7	NA	CASSLGGVYYEQYF	TGTGCCAGCAGCTTAGGCGGGGTCTACTACGAGCAGTACTTC
TRBV6-4	NA	TRBJ2-1	few	CASSLTYSSYNEQFF	TGTGCCAGCAGCCTCACATACAGCTCCTACAATGAGCAGTTCTTC
TRBV9	TRBD1	TRBJ2-7	few	CASSVDGTGVYEQYF	TGTGCCAGCAGCGTAGACGGGACAGGGGTCTACGAGCAGTACTTC
TRBV27	TRBD1	TRBJ1-5	NA	CASRKQGNSNQPQHF	TGTGCCAGCAGGAAACAGGGGAACAGCAATCAGCCCCAGCATTTT
TRBV4-2	TRBD2	TRBJ2-3	NA	CASSQLLAGGRTDTQYF	TGTGCCAGCAGCCAACTACTAGCGGGAGGTAGAACAGATACGCAGTATTTT
TRBV18	NA	TRBJ2-7	few	CASSPPVHSSYEQYF	TGTGCCAGCTCACCACCGGTACACAGCTCCTACGAGCAGTACTTC
TRBV6-6	TRBD1	TRBJ1-5	NA	CASTRDSSKNQPQHF	TGTGCCAGCACAAGGGACAGCTCAAAGAATCAGCCCCAGCATTTT
TRBV30	NA	TRBJ2-5	few	CAWSSQGLAEETQYF	TGTGCCTGGAGCAGTCAAGGCTTAGCGGAAGAGACCCAGTACTTC
TRBV27	TRBD1	TRBJ1-6	few	CASSPLGQRTPLHF	TGTGCCAGCAGTCCCCTGGGACAGAGGACACCCCTCCACTTT
TRBV7-9	TRBD1	TRBJ2-7	few	CASSRTGNSYEQYF	TGTGCCAGCAGCCGGACAGGTAACTCCTACGAGCAGTACTTC
TRBV19	TRBD1	TRBJ1-1	few	CASSSHGQGRTEAFF	TGTGCCAGTAGTTCACACGGACAGGGACGCACTGAAGCTTTCTTT
TRBV4-1	NA	TRBJ2-6	NA	CASSPRSGANVLTF	TGCGCCAGCAGCCCTAGGTCTGGGGCCAACGTCCTGACTTTC
TRBV7-2	TRBD1	TRBJ2-3	NA	CASFPGQLTDTQYF	TGTGCCAGTTTTCCGGGACAGTTAACAGATACGCAGTATTTT
TRBV7-6	NA	TRBJ2-7	NA	CASASAGSYEQYF	TGTGCCAGCGCATCGGCAGGCTCCTACGAGCAGTACTTC
TRBV15	TRBD2	TRBJ2-2	few	CATSGGAGTTKNTGELFF	TGTGCCACCAGCGGAGGGGCCGGGACTACCAAAAACACCGGGGAGCTGTTTTTT
TRBV19	NA	TRBJ1-1	few	CASSLRTSPTGEAFF	TGTGCCAGTAGTCTTCGGACATCCCCGACAGGTGAAGCTTTCTTT